A selection of T cell receptor beta chains follows, all from one sample in a study of low-dose radiotherapy and immunotherapy resistance in tumors. Via MiXCR, TCRdb re-called the reads, giving one row per CDR3 protein. The repertoire holds 40,000 to 65,000 distinct CDR3 sequences, 33% seen once, with 7% to 10% in the top ten. Sequenced material: PBMCs, taken after low-dose radiotherapy plus immunotherapy. The receptor source for this set is a male donor with rectosigmoid adenocarcinoma. Each CDR3 is given with its conserved first and last residue. Each record gives: V gene, clone size, D gene, J gene, CDR3 length, CDR3 DNA, CDR3 protein. A D gene is named only where the DNA matches it firmly. A clone size is listed for some rows: how often the clone was seen (once, few, many), or a class if it is expanded.

>TRBV4-3|many|TRBD1|TRBJ1-2|14
TGCGCCAGCAGCCAGGACACAGGGGGTCAAGGCTACACCTTC
CASSQDTGGQGYTF
>TRBV5-6|.|.|TRBJ2-7|15
TGTGCCAGCAGCCCAATAAGGACGGTGACCTACGAGCAGTACTTC
CASSPIRTVTYEQYF
>TRBV24-1|many|.|TRBJ2-5|12
TGTGCCACCAGTGATTGGGGGAAGACCCAGTACTTC
CATSDWGKTQYF
>TRBV14|many|.|TRBJ1-1|13
TGTGCCAGCAGCCAAGCCCCAGCGCTTGGAGCTTTCTTT
CASSQAPALGAFF
>TRBV2|.|.|TRBJ2-7|14
TGTGCCAGCAGTTCCACAGGGAACCCCTCCGAGCAGTACTTC
CASSSTGNPSEQYF
>TRBV3-1|many|.|TRBJ2-5|17
TGTGCCAGCAGCCAAAGGGGGTTCGGGGAGAAGGAAGAGACCCAGTACTTC
CASSQRGFGEKEETQYF
>TRBV28|.|.|TRBJ1-2|13
TGTGCCAGCACCATACAGGATAACTATGGCTACACCTTC
CASTIQDNYGYTF
>TRBV10-3|.|TRBD1|TRBJ2-7|15
TGTGCCATCAGTGCTCGGGGACAGGGTGGCGACGAGCAGTACTTC
CAISARGQGGDEQYF
>TRBV19|many|.|TRBJ1-5|13
TGTGCCAGTAGTCTACTAGCAGATCAGCCCCAGCATTTT
CASSLLADQPQHF
>TRBV2|many|TRBD1|TRBJ1-4|14
TGTGCCAGCAGTGCAGACAGGGGAAGTGAAAAACTGTTTTTT
CASSADRGSEKLFF
>TRBV11-2|many|TRBD2|TRBJ2-1|16
TGTGCCAGCAGGAAAAATAGCGGGGGCATCCAGAATGAGCAGTTCTTC
CASRKNSGGIQNEQFF
>TRBV7-2|many|.|TRBJ2-3|16
TGTGCCAGCAGCTTACAAGGGGGAGGGTTGACAGATACGCAGTATTTT
CASSLQGGGLTDTQYF
>TRBV2|few|.|TRBJ2-1|13
TGTGCCAGCAGAGCTGACGGTTACAATGAGCAGTTCTTC
CASRADGYNEQFF
>TRBV28|.|.|TRBJ1-2|14
TGTGCCAGCAGCCTCAGGGCAATCTCATATGGCTACACCTTC
CASSLRAISYGYTF
>TRBV28|.|.|TRBJ1-3|13
TGTGCCAGCAGTTTATTCGCGGGTTGGACCATATATTTT
CASSLFAGWTIYF
>TRBV29-1|many|.|TRBJ1-1|11
TGCAGCGTTCCAGGACGCGGTGGAGCTTTCTTT
CSVPGRGGAFF
>TRBV12-3/TRBV12-4|many|.|TRBJ2-5|15
TGTGCCAGCAGTTTTAACGCAGCCCTCGGGGCGACCCAGTACTTC
CASSFNAALGATQYF
>TRBV23-1|many|.|TRBJ2-6|16
TGCGCCAGCAGTCATTGGGGGGCAGGTGGGGCCAACGTCCTGACTTTC
CASSHWGAGGANVLTF
>TRBV19|many|TRBD1|TRBJ2-1|20
TGTGCCAGTAGTATCCGGGACAGGGGGCACCGAGAGACCACCTACAATGAGCAGTTCTTC
CASSIRDRGHRETTYNEQFF
>TRBV6-2/TRBV6-3|many|.|TRBJ1-6|17
TGTGCCAGCAGACAGCACCGGGAGTCCGGCACGGATTCACCCCTCCACTTT
CASRQHRESGTDSPLHF
>TRBV27|many|TRBD2|TRBJ2-3|14
TGTGCCAGCAGTTTAGTAGCGGGGGTGGATACGCAGTATTTT
CASSLVAGVDTQYF
>TRBV11-1|.|TRBD2|TRBJ2-7|15
TGTGCCAGCACCGTAACTAGCGGGAGCTCCTACGAGCAGTACTTC
CASTVTSGSSYEQYF
>TRBV6-2/TRBV6-3|.|.|TRBJ2-3|10
TGTGCCTCCTCGACAGATACGCAGTATTTT
CASSTDTQYF
>TRBV9|many|.|TRBJ2-4|15
TGTGCCAGCAGCGTAGCTGCAGCAGGAGGAAACATTCAGTACTTC
CASSVAAAGGNIQYF
>TRBV29-1|many|.|TRBJ1-1|12
TGCAGCGTTGGGGCAGGGATGGCTGAAGCTTTCTTT
CSVGAGMAEAFF
>TRBV12-3/TRBV12-4|many|.|TRBJ1-5|17
TGTGCCAGCAGTTCCGGTCCATCGGCCCTTAGCAATCAGCCCCAGCATTTT
CASSSGPSALSNQPQHF
>TRBV6-2/TRBV6-3|large|.|TRBJ2-3|12
TGTGCCAGCAGTGAGGGGTTGGATACGCAGTATTTT
CASSEGLDTQYF
>TRBV5-4|.|.|TRBJ2-4|16
TGTGCCAGCAAAATGACAGGTTGGGGAGGCAAAAACATTCAGTACTTC
CASKMTGWGGKNIQYF
>TRBV20-1|.|.|TRBJ1-4|13
TGCAGTGCCACCAGGGCAACTAATGAAAAACTGTTTTTT
CSATRATNEKLFF
>TRBV5-1|few|TRBD2|TRBJ2-1|17
TGCGCCAGCAGCCCTGGAAGCGGGGGAACCCTTTACAATGAGCAGTTCTTC
CASSPGSGGTLYNEQFF
>TRBV7-2|many|.|TRBJ2-3|13
TGTGCCAGCAGGCCGTTAAGCACAGATACGCAGTATTTT
CASRPLSTDTQYF
>TRBV6-1|many|TRBD2|TRBJ2-7|15
TGTGCCAGCAGTTACCGACTAGCGGGCTCCTACGAGCAGTACTTC
CASSYRLAGSYEQYF
>TRBV5-4|medium-sized|TRBD1|TRBJ2-1|15
TGTGCCAGCAGCGCACCGGGACAGGCGTACAATGAGCAGTTCTTC
CASSAPGQAYNEQFF
>TRBV6-2/TRBV6-3|many|.|TRBJ1-2|15
TGTGCCAGCAGTGGGACACGGGGAGGAAACTATGGCTACACCTTC
CASSGTRGGNYGYTF
>TRBV6-8|.|.|TRBJ1-2|11
TGTGCCAGCAGTTCCCGCTATGGCTACACCTTC
CASSSRYGYTF
>TRBV19|many|.|TRBJ1-2|15
TGTGCCAGTAGATCATACGAGGACACGAGCTATGGCTACACCTTC
CASRSYEDTSYGYTF
>TRBV9|.|.|TRBJ1-2|8
TGTGCCAGCAAAGGCTACACCTTC
CASKGYTF
>TRBV7-9|few|.|TRBJ2-1|15
TGTGCCAGCAGCTATCAGCAGAGCTCCTACAATGAGCAGTTCTTC
CASSYQQSSYNEQFF
>TRBV5-1|.|.|TRBJ2-1|14
TGCGCCAGCAGTACCGGGACTTTAGGGAATGAGCAGTTCTTC
CASSTGTLGNEQFF
>TRBV6-4|.|TRBD2|TRBJ2-7|17
TGTGCCAGCAGTGATCGGACTAGCGGGGAGCACTTCTACGAGCAGTACTTC
CASSDRTSGEHFYEQYF